This TCR beta chain was captured by sequencing in a study of blood T cells in healthy people across ages. Findings and caveats of the study: A roughly linear fall in TCR beta diversity per million T cells was seen with increasing age.

The second PCR ran about 7 to 12 cycles with a sample-barcoded 5' primer and J-beta primers. MiXCR, applied by TCRdb to the 5' RACE reads, yields one record per CDR3 protein. The table includes about 720,000 distinct CDR3 sequences, just under 25% detected once. The germline gives CDR1 DFQATT, CDR2 SNEGSKA (reference sequence). With V trimmed by 1 base and J by 3 bases, 15 bases remained unmatched. The CDR3 sequence is 18 residues long. On this clonotype: Its antigen is not identified.

This sample also appeared in a second study, on T cells of mothers and their children. That work states: It was observed that no persistent microchimeric T cell clones could be detected.

Sample: blood. The chain recombines TRBV20-1 with TRBJ2-5; 9 bases agree with TRBD2. The TCR sequence derives from a boy younger than 18 in good health. CDR3 protein: CSARGALASGVYEETQYF. The CDR3 bases are TGCAGTGCTAGAGGTGCCTTGGCTAGCGGGGTTTATGAAGAGACCCAGTACTTC.